A single sample is the source of the 2 T cell receptor beta chains below, sequenced in a study of spatial heterogeneity in lung cancer. A single record per CDR3 protein comes from TCRdb applying MiXCR to the 5' RACE reads. The sample holds 20,000 to 25,000 distinct CDR3 sequences, around 4.3% seen once. Time point defined: sample taken at primary tumor resection. The sequenced sample was PBMCs, obtained at surgery. The receptors derive from a male donor with early-stage non-small cell lung cancer.

This clonotype was seen only a few times. The genes are TRBV6-1 and TRBJ2-7; tentative D call: TRBD1 (6 bases). V gave up 5 bases and J gave up 7 bases, with 12 bases separating them. Germline V gene data show CDR1 as MNHNS and CDR2 as SASEGT. This CDR3 spans 12 amino acids. The CDR3 DNA sequence: TGTGCCAGCAGTACACAGGGTTGGGAGCAGTACTTC. Amino acids: CASSTQGWEQYF.

This clonotype was observed at least ten times. The chain is built from TRBV5-6 and TRBJ1-2, with 7 bases identical to TRBD1. This CDR3 has 13 residues. Germline values: CDR1 SGHDT, CDR2 YYEEEE. The trim removed 4 bases at V and 3 bases at J, leaving 3 bases unmatched. CDR3 protein: CASSPGQDYGYTF. In DNA, the CDR3 is TGTGCCAGCAGCCCCGGACAGGACTATGGCTACACCTTC. The full variable domain, in which reference TRBV5-6 and TRBJ1-2 provide the parts outside the CDR3, is DAGVTQSPTHLIKTRGQQVTLRCSPKSGHDTVSWYQQALGQGPQFIFQYYEEEERQRGNFPDRFSGHQFPNYSSELNVNALLLGDSALYLCASSPGQDYGYTFGSGTRLTVV.